These 8 T cell receptor beta chains came from one sample sequenced in a study of beta chain features in type 1 diabetes. Study-level points and caveats: Among all four CD4+ subsets, Type 1 diabetes patients had TCRB CDR3s that were moderately but significantly shorter.

Expressed TCRB transcripts were sequenced because the entire RNA isolate underwent reverse transcription. Using immunoSEQ multiplex PCR, the repertoire was profiled, and TCRdb retains in-frame clones only, with some absent. The table lists approximately 270,000 clones, roughly an eighth of them singletons. Their target antigens are unknown. Sequences were obtained from naive CD4+ T cells from blood. These TCRs come from a man aged 25 to 40 with type 1 diabetes.

The rearrangement links TRBV12-5 to TRBJ1-2, with 8 bases fitting TRBD1. Trimming removed 1 base from V and 5 bases from J; junction bases left unmatched: 9. This CDR3 is 16 amino acids long. Germline V gene lookup returns CDR1 LGHNT and CDR2 FRNRAP. The DNA of the CDR3 is TGTGCTAGTGGTTTGGGTAGCGGACAGGGACTATATGGCTACACCTTC. This encodes CASGLGSGQGLYGYTF.

This clone was counted a few times. The chain employs TRBV11-2 and TRBJ2-3; 8 nucleotides agree with TRBD2. Trimming took 5 bases from V and 3 from J; bases not matched to a gene: 10. CDR1 SGHAT and CDR2 FQNNGV come from the germline V gene. The CDR3 consists of 16 residues. The CDR3 spells CASSAPTSARTDTQYF. The CDR3, as DNA: TGTGCCAGCAGCGCCCCGACTAGCGCCCGGACAGATACGCAGTATTTT.

The rearrangement uses TRBV19 and TRBJ2-7; 13 bases are shared with TRBD2. The CDR3 runs 15 residues. Germline CDR1 reads LNHDA; CDR2 reads SQIVND (reference sequence). The V gene end was trimmed by 3 bases and the J gene end by 5 bases; junction bases not matched to a gene: 4. Here the CDR3 DNA reads TGTGCCAGTAGTATCCGGACTAGCGGGAGTAACGAGCAGTACTTC. This gives the protein CASSIRTSGSNEQYF.

This clone was picked up a small number of times. The chain joins TRBV7-9 to TRBJ2-7, with 7 bases identical to TRBD1. The CDR3 is 13 residues long. J gave up 6 bases and V 8 bases, and 10 bases lay outside the gene matches. From germline, CDR1 is SEHNR and CDR2 FQNEAQ (reference sequence). CDR3: CASGFLTGTEQYF. In DNA form, the CDR3 reads TGTGCCAGCGGGTTTTTGACAGGGACCGAGCAGTACTTC. The full variable domain, rest sourced from reference TRBV7-9 and TRBJ2-7, is DTGVSQNPRHKITKRGQNVTFRCDPISEHNRLYWYRQTLGQGPEFLTYFQNEAQLEKSRLLSDRFSAERPKGSFSTLEIQRTEQGDSAMYLCASGFLTGTEQYFGPGTRLTVT.

V is TRBV7-8 and J is TRBJ1-1, with 9 bases aligning to TRBD1. Germline-derived CDR1 and CDR2 are SGHVS and FQNEAQ. The CDR3 is 15 amino acids. V lost 5 bases to trimming and J lost 0 bases; unmatched junction nucleotides: 4. Here the CDR3 DNA reads TGTGCCAGCAGCCTCCGGGACAGGGTGAACACTGAAGCTTTCTTT. Amino acid sequence: CASSLRDRVNTEAFF.

This chain connects TRBV4-2 to TRBJ1-2; D gene uncertain. With 0 bases removed from V and 8 bases from J, the gap between germline ends came to 19 bases. This CDR3 contains 16 residues. Germline V lookup: CDR1 LGHNA, CDR2 YNFKEQ. The DNA of the CDR3 is TGTGCCAGCAGCCAAGATTCGGATCGCCTCGGGTACGGCTACACCTTC. This encodes CASSQDSDRLGYGYTF.

This chain links TRBV30 with TRBJ2-2, with TRBD2 matching over 10 bases. The germline V gene encodes CDR1 GTSNPN and CDR2 SVGIG (reference sequence). V shed 3 bases, J shed 3 bases, and the junction held 7 bases outside the gene matches. CDR3 length equals 16 residues. The chain's CDR3 is CAWRVRLAGDTGELFF. As DNA, the CDR3 is TGTGCCTGGAGAGTAAGACTAGCGGGCGACACCGGGGAGCTGTTTTTT. The variable domain in full, with the rest retrieved from reference TRBV30 and TRBJ2-2, is SQTIHQWPATLVQPVGSPLSLECTVEGTSNPNLYWYRQAAGRGLQLLFYSVGIGQISSEVPQNLSASRPQDRQFILSSKKLLLSDSGFYLCAWRVRLAGDTGELFFGEGSRLTVL.

The rearrangement uses TRBV2 and TRBJ2-1; D is possibly TRBD2 (6 bases). With 7 bases removed from V and 7 bases from J, the gap between germline ends came to 14 bases. Per germline, CDR1 SNHLY and CDR2 FYNNEI. The CDR3 spans 13 residues. CDR3 sequence reads: CASKRLVSNEQFF. In DNA, the CDR3 is TGTGCCAGCAAACGACTAGTTAGTAATGAGCAGTTCTTC.